Listed here are 9 T cell receptor beta chains from one sample, sequenced in a study of vaccination and CD4 T cells after COVID-19. These receptors' targets are unknown. Sequencing of cultured CD4+ T cell DNA used the Oncomine TCR Beta short-read assay. MiXCR, applied by TCRdb to the PCR reads, yields one record per CDR3 protein. The table lists about 6,700 distinct CDR3 sequences, over 50% of them singletons, with 24% in the top ten. The treatment was: approximately nine-day PBMC culture with coronavirus spike peptide pools or control peptides (ViraFEST assay). The unexposed donor gave CD4+ T cells before the COVID-19 pandemic (2011-2018). Sequenced material: CD4+ T cells from blood, cultured in vitro. The receptor set was obtained from a human donor in good health.

The chain joins TRBV27 to TRBJ1-5; the match to TRBD1 covers 9 bases. The trim removed 6 bases at V and 4 bases at J, leaving 1 base unmatched. Germline-derived CDR1 and CDR2 are MNHEY and SMNVEV (reference sequence). The CDR3 is 13 amino acids. The CDR3 loop is CASRQGANQPQHF. CDR3 in DNA: TGTGCCAGCAGACAGGGGGCAAATCAGCCCCAGCATTTT.

The count of this clonotype is one. One end of the junction varies from germline; a read error may be responsible. CDR3 DNA: TGTGCCGGCAGTTTCCGACAGGGAGTAAACTACGAGCAGTACTTC. Translation gives CAGSFRQGVNYEQYF. This rearrangement joins TRBV27 to TRBJ2-7, with TRBD1 matching over 7 bases. Germline CDR1 reads MNHEY; CDR2 reads SMNVEV (reference sequence). The CDR3 sequence is 15 residues long.

The chain uses TRBV5-1 and TRBJ1-1; unclear D gene. Germline V gives CDR1 SGHRS, CDR2 YFSETQ. Between the trimmed V and J ends, which lost 0 bases and 1 base, there was a span of 7 bases. The CDR3 runs to 14 residues. The CDR3 loop reads CASSLERTNTEAFF. As DNA, the CDR3 is TGCGCCAGCAGCTTGGAACGTACGAACACTGAAGCTTTCTTT. Full variable domain (remainder filled in from reference TRBV5-1 and TRBJ1-1): KAGVTQTPRYLIKTRGQQVTLSCSPISGHRSVSWYQQTPGQGLQFLFEYFSETQRNKGNFPGRFSGRQFSNSRSEMNVSTLELGDSALYLCASSLERTNTEAFFGQGTRLTVV.

The V call is TRBV7-9, the J call TRBJ2-1, with 9 bases matching TRBD2. The germline gives CDR1 SEHNR, CDR2 FQNEAQ (reference sequence). V gave up 5 bases and J gave up 9 bases; unmatched junction bases: 11. The CDR3 has 15 residues. CDR3 residues: CASSPISSGNAEQFF. The CDR3, as DNA: TGTGCCAGCAGCCCAATATCTAGCGGGAACGCTGAGCAGTTCTTC.

The rearrangement uses TRBV30 and TRBJ2-7, with D maybe TRBD1 (5 bases). CDR1 is GTSNPN and CDR2 is SVGIG in the germline V gene (reference sequence). Trimming removed 4 bases from V and 2 bases from J, with 18 bases in between. There are 15 residues in the CDR3. The CDR3 here is CAWMQGPKSAYEQYF. The DNA for the CDR3 is TGTGCCTGGATGCAGGGTCCAAAATCAGCCTACGAGCAGTACTTC.

This chain connects TRBV6-1 to TRBJ1-5, with a possible D match to TRBD1 (5 bases). The V gene lost 3 bases and the J gene lost 7 bases, with 10 bases spanning the gap. The CDR3 runs to 13 residues. Germline V lookup: CDR1 MNHNS, CDR2 SASEGT. The CDR3 DNA is TGTGCCAGCAGTGATAGGGGATCACAGCCCCAGCATTTT. As protein: CASSDRGSQPQHF.

This clonotype was observed a few times. The chain recombines TRBV21-1 with TRBJ1-1. TRBV21-1 is tagged as a pseudogene. This CDR3 spans 14 amino acids. The CDR3 bases are TGTGCCAGCAGCGGGCATCAGCAATCCACTGAAGCTTTCTTT. Translation gives CASSGHQQSTEAFF.

This rearrangement joins TRBV11-3 to TRBJ2-1, with D tentatively TRBD1 (5 bases). The CDR3 is 13 residues long. Trimming removed 5 bases from V and 5 bases from J, with 10 bases in between. In germline, CDR1 is SGHNT, CDR2 YENEEA. CDR3 coding DNA: TGTGCCAGCAGCGGGGCGGACCACAATGAGCAGTTCTTC. It is translated as CASSGADHNEQFF. Filled out from reference TRBV11-3 and TRBJ2-1, the complete variable domain reads EAGVVQSPRYKIIEKKQPVAFWCNPISGHNTLYWYLQNLGQGPELLIRYENEEAVDDSQLPKDRFSAERLKGVDSTLKIQPAELGDSAVYLCASSGADHNEQFFGPGTRLTVL.

V gene TRBV11-3 combines with J gene TRBJ2-5; possibly TRBD1 for D (6 bases). This CDR3 spans 15 amino acids. The V end was cut by 5 bases, the J end by 5 bases, with 18 bases between. Germline V gene lookup returns CDR1 SGHNT and CDR2 YENEEA. The CDR3 region has the DNA TGTGCCAGCAGCCAGATCCCCACAGGGTTGGAGACCCAGTACTTC. Translated, it gives CASSQIPTGLETQYF.